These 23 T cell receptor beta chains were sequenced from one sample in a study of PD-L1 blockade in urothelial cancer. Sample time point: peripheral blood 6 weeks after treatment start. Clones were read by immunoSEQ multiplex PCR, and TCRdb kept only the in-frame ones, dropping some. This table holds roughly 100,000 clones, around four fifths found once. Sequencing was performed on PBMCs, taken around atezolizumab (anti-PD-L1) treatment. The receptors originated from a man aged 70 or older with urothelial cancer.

The CDR3 spells CASSLGTGNTIYF. The CDR3 nucleotides are TGTGCCAGCAGCTTAGGTACTGGAAACACCATATATTTT. The chain links TRBV11-3 to TRBJ1-3; no firm D call. Per the germline V gene, CDR1 is SGHNT and CDR2 is YENEEA. CDR3 size: 13 residues. V was trimmed by 1 base and J by 2 bases, leaving 3 bases between them. The full variable domain, rest sourced from reference TRBV11-3 and TRBJ1-3, is EAGVVQSPRYKIIEKKQPVAFWCNPISGHNTLYWYLQNLGQGPELLIRYENEEAVDDSQLPKDRFSAERLKGVDSTLKIQPAELGDSAVYLCASSLGTGNTIYFGEGSWLTVV.

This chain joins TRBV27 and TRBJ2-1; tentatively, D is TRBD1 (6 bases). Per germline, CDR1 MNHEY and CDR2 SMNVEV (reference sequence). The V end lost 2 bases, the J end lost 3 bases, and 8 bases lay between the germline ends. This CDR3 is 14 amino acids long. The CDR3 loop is CASSLNRVYNEQFF. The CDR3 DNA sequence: TGTGCCAGCAGTTTAAACAGGGTCTACAATGAGCAGTTCTTC.

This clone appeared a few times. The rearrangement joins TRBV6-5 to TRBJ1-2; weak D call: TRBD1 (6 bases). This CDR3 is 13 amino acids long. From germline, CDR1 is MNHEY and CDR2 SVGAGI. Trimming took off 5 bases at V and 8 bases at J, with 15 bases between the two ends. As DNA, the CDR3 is TGTGCCAGCAGTCCTACAGGGATGCGGGGCTACACCTTC. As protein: CASSPTGMRGYTF.

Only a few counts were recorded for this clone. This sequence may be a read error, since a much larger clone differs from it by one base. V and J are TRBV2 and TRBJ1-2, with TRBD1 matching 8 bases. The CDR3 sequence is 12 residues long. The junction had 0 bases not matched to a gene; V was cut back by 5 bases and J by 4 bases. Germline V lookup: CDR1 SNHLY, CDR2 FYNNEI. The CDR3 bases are TGTGCCAGCAGTACAGGGGGCTATGGCTACACCTTC. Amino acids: CASSTGGYGYTF.

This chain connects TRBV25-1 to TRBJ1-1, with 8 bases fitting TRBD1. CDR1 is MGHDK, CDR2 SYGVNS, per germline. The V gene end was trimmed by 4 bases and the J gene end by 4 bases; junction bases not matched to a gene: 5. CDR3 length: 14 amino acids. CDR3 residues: CASSVDRDFTEAFF. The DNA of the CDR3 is TGTGCCAGCAGTGTGGACAGGGACTTCACTGAAGCTTTCTTT.

DNA for the CDR3: TGTGCCAGCAGCTGGGGGACAGGGATGGGAGAGACCCAGTACTTC. Protein product: CASSWGTGMGETQYF. V is TRBV5-6 and J is TRBJ2-5; TRBD1 matches 9 bases. Per germline, CDR1 SGHDT and CDR2 YYEEEE. With 3 bases clipped from V and 4 bases from J, the junction kept 7 bases outside the gene matches. This CDR3 is built from 15 residues.

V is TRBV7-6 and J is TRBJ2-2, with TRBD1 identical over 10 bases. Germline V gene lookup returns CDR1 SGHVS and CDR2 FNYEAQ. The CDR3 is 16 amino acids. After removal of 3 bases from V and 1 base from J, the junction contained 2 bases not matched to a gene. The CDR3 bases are TGTGCCAGCAGCTTCAGGACAGGGGGGAACACCGGGGAGCTGTTTTTT. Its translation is CASSFRTGGNTGELFF. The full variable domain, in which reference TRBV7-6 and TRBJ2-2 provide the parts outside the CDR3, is GAGVSQSPRYKVTKRGQDVALRCDPISGHVSLYWYRQALGQGPEFLTYFNYEAQQDKSGLPNDRFSAERPEGSISTLTIQRTEQRDSAMYRCASSFRTGGNTGELFFGEGSRLTVL.

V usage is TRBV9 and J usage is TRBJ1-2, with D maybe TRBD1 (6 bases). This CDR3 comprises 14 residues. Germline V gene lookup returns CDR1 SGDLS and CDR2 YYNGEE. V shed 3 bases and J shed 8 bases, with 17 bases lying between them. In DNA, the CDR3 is TGTGCCAGCAGCGAAGACCCACAGGGCCAAGGCTACACCTTC. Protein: CASSEDPQGQGYTF.

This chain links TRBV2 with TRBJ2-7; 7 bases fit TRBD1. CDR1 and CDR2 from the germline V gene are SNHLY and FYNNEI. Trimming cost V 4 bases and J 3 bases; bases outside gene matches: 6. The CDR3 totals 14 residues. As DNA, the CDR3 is TGTGCCAGCAGTGTGCAGGGGGATGTCTACGAGCAGTACTTC. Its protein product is CASSVQGDVYEQYF.

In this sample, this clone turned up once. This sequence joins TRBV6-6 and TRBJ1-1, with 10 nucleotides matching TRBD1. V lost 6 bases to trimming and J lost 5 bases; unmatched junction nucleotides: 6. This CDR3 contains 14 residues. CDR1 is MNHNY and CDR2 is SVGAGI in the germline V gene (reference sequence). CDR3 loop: CASSIGTGETEAFF. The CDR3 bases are TGTGCCAGCAGCATAGGGACAGGGGAAACTGAAGCTTTCTTT.

The DNA of the CDR3 is TGTGCCAGCAGCCCTCTAGCGGGAGCAGAGACCCAGTACTTC. This gives the protein CASSPLAGAETQYF. V usage is TRBV5-4 and J usage is TRBJ2-5; 10 bases fit TRBD2. Germline V gene lookup returns CDR1 SGHNT and CDR2 YYREEE (reference sequence). CDR3 size: 14 residues. The V segment lost 4 bases and the J segment 4 bases; nucleotides outside the gene matches: 4. Complete variable domain (other parts from reference TRBV5-4 and TRBJ2-5): ETGVTQSPTHLIKTRGQQVTLRCSSQSGHNTVSWYQQALGQGPQFIFQYYREEENGRGNFPPRFSGLQFPNYSSELNVNALELDDSALYLCASSPLAGAETQYFGPGTRLLVL.

DNA for the CDR3: TGTGCCAGCAGCTTACCCGGGACTCTGGGCGGGGAGCTGTTTTTT. Translation: CASSLPGTLGGELFF. V usage is TRBV7-8 and J usage is TRBJ2-2; perhaps TRBD2 as D (6 bases). The CDR3 runs to 15 residues. Germline V gene sequence: CDR1 SGHVS, CDR2 FQNEAQ. The ends were cut back, 2 bases at V and 7 bases at J, with 14 bases in the middle. Full variable domain (missing parts from reference TRBV7-8 and TRBJ2-2): GAGVSQSPRYKVAKRGQDVALRCDPISGHVSLFWYQQALGQGPEFLTYFQNEAQLDKSGLPSDRFFAERPEGSVSTLKIQRTQQEDSAVYLCASSLPGTLGGELFFGEGSRLTVL.

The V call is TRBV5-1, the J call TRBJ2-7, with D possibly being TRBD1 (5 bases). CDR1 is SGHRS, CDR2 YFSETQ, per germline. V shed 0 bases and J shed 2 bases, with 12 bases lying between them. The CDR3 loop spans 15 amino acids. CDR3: CASSLDRSTTYEQYF. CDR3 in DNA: TGCGCCAGCAGCTTGGACAGGTCAACCACCTACGAGCAGTACTTC.

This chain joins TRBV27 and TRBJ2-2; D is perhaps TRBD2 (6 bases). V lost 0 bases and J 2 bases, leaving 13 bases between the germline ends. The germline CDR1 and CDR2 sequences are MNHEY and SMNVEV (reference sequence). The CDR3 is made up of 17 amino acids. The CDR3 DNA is TGTGCCAGCAGTTTATCATCGGAGGGCATCAACACCGGGGAGCTGTTTTTT. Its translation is CASSLSSEGINTGELFF.

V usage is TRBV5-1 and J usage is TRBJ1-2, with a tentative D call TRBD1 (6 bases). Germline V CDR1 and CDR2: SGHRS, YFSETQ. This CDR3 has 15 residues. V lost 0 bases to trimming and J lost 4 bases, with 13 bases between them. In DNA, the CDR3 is TGCGCCAGCAGCTTGGCATCCAGGGGTGGCTATGGCTACACCTTC. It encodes CASSLASRGGYGYTF.

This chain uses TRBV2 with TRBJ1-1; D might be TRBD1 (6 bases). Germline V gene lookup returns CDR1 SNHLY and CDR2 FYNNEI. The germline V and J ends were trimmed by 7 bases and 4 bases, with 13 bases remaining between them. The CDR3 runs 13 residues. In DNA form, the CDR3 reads TGTGCCAGCAAGAGGGGGGGTCTCACTGAAGCTTTCTTT. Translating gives CASKRGGLTEAFF.

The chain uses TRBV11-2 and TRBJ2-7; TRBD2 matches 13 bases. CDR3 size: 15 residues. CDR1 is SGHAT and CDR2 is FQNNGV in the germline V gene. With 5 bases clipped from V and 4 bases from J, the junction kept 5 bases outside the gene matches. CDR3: CASSPGTSGVYEQYF. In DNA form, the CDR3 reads TGTGCCAGCAGCCCCGGGACTAGCGGGGTTTACGAGCAGTACTTC.

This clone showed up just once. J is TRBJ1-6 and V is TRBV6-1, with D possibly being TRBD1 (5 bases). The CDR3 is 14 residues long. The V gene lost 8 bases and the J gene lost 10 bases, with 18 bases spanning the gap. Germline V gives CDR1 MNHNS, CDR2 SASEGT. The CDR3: CASSGGQGYSPLHF. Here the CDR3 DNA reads TGTGCCAGCTCAGGAGGGCAGGGATACTCACCCCTCCACTTT.

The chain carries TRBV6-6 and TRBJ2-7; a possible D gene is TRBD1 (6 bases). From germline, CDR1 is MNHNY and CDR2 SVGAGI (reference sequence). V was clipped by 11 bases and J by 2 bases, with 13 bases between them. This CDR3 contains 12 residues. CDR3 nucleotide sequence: TGTGCCGTGGGGGCCCCTACCTACGAGCAGTACTTC. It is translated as CAVGAPTYEQYF.

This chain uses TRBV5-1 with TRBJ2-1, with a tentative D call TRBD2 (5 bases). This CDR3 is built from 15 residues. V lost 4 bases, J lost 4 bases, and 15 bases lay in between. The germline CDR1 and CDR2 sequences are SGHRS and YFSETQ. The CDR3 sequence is CASSLANGEYNEQFF. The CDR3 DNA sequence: TGCGCCAGCAGCCTCGCCAACGGGGAATACAATGAGCAGTTCTTC.

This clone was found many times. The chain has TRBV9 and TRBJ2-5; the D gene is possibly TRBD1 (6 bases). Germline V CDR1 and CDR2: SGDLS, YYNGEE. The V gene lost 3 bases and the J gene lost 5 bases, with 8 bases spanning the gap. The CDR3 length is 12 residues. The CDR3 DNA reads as TGTGCCAGCAGCGCCACAGGGGAGACCCAGTACTTC. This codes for CASSATGETQYF.

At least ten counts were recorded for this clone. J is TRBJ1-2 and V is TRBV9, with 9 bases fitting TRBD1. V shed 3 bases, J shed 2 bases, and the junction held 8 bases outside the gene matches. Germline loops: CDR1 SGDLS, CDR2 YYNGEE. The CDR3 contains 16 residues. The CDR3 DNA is TGTGCCAGCAGCGCGAGCCCGGGACAGGGCAACTATGGCTACACCTTC. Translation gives CASSASPGQGNYGYTF.

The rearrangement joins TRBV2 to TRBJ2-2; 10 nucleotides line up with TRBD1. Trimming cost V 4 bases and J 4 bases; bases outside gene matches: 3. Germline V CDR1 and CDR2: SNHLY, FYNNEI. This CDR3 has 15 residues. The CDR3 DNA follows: TGTGCCAGCAGTGCCCGGGACAGGGGCACCGGGGAGCTGTTTTTT. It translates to CASSARDRGTGELFF.